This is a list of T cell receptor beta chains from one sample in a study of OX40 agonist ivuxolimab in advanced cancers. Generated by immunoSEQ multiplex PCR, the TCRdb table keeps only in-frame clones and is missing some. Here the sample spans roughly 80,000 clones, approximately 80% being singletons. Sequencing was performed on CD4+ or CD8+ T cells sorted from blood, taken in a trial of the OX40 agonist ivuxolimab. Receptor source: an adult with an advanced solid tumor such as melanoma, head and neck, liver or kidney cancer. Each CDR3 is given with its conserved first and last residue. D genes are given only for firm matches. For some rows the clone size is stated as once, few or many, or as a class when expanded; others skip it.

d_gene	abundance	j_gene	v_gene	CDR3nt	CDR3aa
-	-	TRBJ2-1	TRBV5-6	TGTGCCAGCAGCTTAGGAGCGCTTCCCAACAATGAGCAGTTCTTC	CASSLGALPNNEQFF
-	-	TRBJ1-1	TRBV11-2	TGTGCCAGCAGCTTCGAGGGGTGGAAGAACACTGAAGCTTTCTTT	CASSFEGWKNTEAFF
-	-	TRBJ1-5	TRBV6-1	TGTGCCAGCAGTGAAGCGCTTCGAGGGTATCAGCCCCAGCATTTT	CASSEALRGYQPQHF
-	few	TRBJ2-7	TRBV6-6	TGTGCCAGCAGTACCCGTTTCGAGCAGTACTTC	CASSTRFEQYF
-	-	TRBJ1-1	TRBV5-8	TGTGCCAGCAGCTTATTACGGTCTGAAGCTTTCTTT	CASSLLRSEAFF
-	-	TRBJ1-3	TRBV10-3	TGTGCCATCAGTGAGAACCTAGGGGGCACCATATATTTT	CAISENLGGTIYF
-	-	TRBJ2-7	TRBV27	TGTGCCAGCAGTTTGGCGGGGACAGCCCCTTCCTACGAGCAGTACTTC	CASSLAGTAPSYEQYF
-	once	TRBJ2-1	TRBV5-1	TGCGCCAGCAGCTTGGGGGGACACAATGAGCAGTTCTTC	CASSLGGHNEQFF
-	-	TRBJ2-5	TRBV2	TGTGCCAGCGGCACGCAGGGTTCGGGGGAGACCCAGTACTTC	CASGTQGSGETQYF
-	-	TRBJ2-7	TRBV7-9	TGTGCCAGCAGCGTGGACTGGTTTGGAGAGCAGTACTTC	CASSVDWFGEQYF
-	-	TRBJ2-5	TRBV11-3	TGTGCCAGCAGCTTGGATCAGGGGGAGGGGGAGACCCAGTACTTC	CASSLDQGEGETQYF
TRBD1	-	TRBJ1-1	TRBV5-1	TGCGCCAGCACAGAGGTCGGGACAGGGGGCGAAGCTTTCTTT	CASTEVGTGGEAFF
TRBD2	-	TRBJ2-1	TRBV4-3	TGCGCCAGCAGCCGGCGTAGCGGGCGCTCCTACAATGAGCAGTTCTTC	CASSRRSGRSYNEQFF
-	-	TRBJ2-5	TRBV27	TGTGCCAGCAGGGAGCAGGGTTTACAAGAGACCCAGTACTTC	CASREQGLQETQYF
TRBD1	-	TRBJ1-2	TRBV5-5	TGTGCCAGCAGCTTGGCGGGACAGGGGAACTATGGCTACACCTTC	CASSLAGQGNYGYTF
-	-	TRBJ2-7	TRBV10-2	TGCGCCAGCAGGGGGGCGGGGGTGGAGTACGAGCAGTACTTC	CASRGAGVEYEQYF
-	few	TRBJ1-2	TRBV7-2	TGTGCCAGCAGCCTCCGGGGTTGGGGCTACACCTTC	CASSLRGWGYTF
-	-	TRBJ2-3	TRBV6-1	TGTGCCAGCAGAAAGGGGGTTAGCACAGATACGCAGTATTTT	CASRKGVSTDTQYF
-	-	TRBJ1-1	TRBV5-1	TGCGCCAGCAGCCTAGAAGGGGTAGGGACTGAAGCTTTCTTT	CASSLEGVGTEAFF
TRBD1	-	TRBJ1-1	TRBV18	TGTGCCAGCTCACCACGGGGACAGATGAACACTGAAGCTTTCTTT	CASSPRGQMNTEAFF
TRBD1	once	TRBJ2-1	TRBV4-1	TGCGCCAGCAACCCCGGGACAGGGATACCCAATGAGCAGTTCTTC	CASNPGTGIPNEQFF
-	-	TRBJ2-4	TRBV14	TGTGCCAGCAGCCAAGTTGGCGCTCAGAACATTCAGTACTTC	CASSQVGAQNIQYF
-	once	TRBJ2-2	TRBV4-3	TGCGCCAGCAGCCAAGGCCCCTGGGCAGGGTTGGTCGGGGAGCTGTTTTTT	CASSQGPWAGLVGELFF
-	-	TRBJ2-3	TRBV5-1	TGCGCCAGCAGCTTGGATCCTAGTATTACAGATACGCAGTATTTT	CASSLDPSITDTQYF
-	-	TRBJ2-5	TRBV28	TGTGCCAGCAGTTCTCCGGGTAGGATGGAAGAGACCCAGTACTTC	CASSSPGRMEETQYF
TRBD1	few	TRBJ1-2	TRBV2	TGTGCCAGCAGGGGACAGGGAGTGGAGGGCTACACCTTC	CASRGQGVEGYTF
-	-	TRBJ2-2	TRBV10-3	TGTGCCACAAGACTAGAATCCTCTGGGGAGCTGTTTTTT	CATRLESSGELFF
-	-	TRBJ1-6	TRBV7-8	TGTGCCAGCAGGCTCGACTCTTACTCATATTCACCCCTCCACTTT	CASRLDSYSYSPLHF
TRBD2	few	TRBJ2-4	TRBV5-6	TGTGCCAGCAGCTTGGCCTTTAGCGGGAAAGCCAAAAACATTCAGTACTTC	CASSLAFSGKAKNIQYF
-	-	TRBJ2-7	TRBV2	TGTGCCAGCAGCGCGGGACAGATCGGGAAGTACTTC	CASSAGQIGKYF
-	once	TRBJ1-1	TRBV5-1	TGCGCCAGCAGCCCGGGGAACACTGAAGCTTTCTTT	CASSPGNTEAFF